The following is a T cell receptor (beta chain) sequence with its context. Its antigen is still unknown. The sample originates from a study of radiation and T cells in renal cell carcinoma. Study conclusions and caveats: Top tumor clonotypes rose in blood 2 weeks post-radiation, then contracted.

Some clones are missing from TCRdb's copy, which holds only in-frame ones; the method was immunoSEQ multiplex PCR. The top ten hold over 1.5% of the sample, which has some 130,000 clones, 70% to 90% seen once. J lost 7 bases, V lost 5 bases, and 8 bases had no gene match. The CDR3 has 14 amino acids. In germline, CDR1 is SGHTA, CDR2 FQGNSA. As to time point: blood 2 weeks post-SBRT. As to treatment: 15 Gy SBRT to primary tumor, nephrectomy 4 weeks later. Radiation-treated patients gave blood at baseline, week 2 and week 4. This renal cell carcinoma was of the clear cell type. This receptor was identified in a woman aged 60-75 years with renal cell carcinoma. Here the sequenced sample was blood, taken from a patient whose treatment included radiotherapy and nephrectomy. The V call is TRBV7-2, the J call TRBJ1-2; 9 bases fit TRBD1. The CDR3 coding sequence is TGTGCCAGCAGCCTACAACAGGGGGCAGTTGGCTACACCTTC. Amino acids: CASSLQQGAVGYTF.